This TCR beta chain was recovered during a study of beta chain features in type 1 diabetes. Study conclusions and caveats: The study found moderately but significantly shorter TCRB CDR3s in all four CD4+ subsets of Type 1 diabetes patients.

TCRB transcripts that were expressed got sequenced, as all of the isolated RNA had been reverse transcribed. Generated by immunoSEQ multiplex PCR, the TCRdb table keeps only in-frame clones and is missing some. Of about 150,000 clones in the sample, about 9.3% were seen once. In regard to this clone: Its antigen is as yet unknown.

Per germline, CDR1 LNHDA and CDR2 SQIVND (reference sequence). The CDR3 totals 13 residues. V shed 5 bases, J shed 4 bases, and the junction held 4 bases outside the gene matches. Heparinised blood was drawn once per donor, averaging about 0.11 L. This receptor was identified in a man aged 25 to 40 with type 1 diabetes. What was sequenced was central memory CD4+ T cells from blood. The rearrangement links TRBV19 to TRBJ1-2, with 7 bases identical to TRBD1. The CDR3 loop reads CASSRDSSYGYTF. DNA for the CDR3: TGTGCCAGTAGTCGGGACAGCAGCTATGGCTACACCTTC. The full variable domain, completed using reference TRBV19 and TRBJ1-2, is DGGITQSPKYLFRKEGQNVTLSCEQNLNHDAMYWYRQDPGQGLRLIYYSQIVNDFQKGDIAEGYSVSREKKESFPLTVTSAQKNPTAFYLCASSRDSSYGYTFGSGTRLTVV.